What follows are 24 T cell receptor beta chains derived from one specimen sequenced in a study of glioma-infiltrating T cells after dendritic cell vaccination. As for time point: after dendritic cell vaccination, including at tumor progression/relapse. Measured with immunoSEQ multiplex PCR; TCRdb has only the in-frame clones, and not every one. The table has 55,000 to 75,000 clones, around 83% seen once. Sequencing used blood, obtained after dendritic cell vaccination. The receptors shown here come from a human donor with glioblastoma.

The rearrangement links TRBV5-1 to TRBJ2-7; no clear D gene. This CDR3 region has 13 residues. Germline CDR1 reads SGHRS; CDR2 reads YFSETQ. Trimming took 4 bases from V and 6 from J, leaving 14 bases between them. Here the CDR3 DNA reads TGCGCCAGCAGCCCCGTCACCTCGCGCGAGCAGTACTTC. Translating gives CASSPVTSREQYF.

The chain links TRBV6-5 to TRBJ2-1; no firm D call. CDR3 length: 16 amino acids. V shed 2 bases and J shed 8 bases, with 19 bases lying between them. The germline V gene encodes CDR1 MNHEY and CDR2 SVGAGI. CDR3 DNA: TGTGCCAGCAGTTACCCGAAACCTCTAGAGAGCGATGAGCAGTTCTTC. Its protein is CASSYPKPLESDEQFF.

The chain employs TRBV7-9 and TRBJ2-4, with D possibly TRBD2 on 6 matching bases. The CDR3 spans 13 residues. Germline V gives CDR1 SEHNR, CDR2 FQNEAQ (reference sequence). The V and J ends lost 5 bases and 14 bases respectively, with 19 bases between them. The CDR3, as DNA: TGTGCCAGCAGCCCCCGGGAGATCCAGCGGGAGTACTTC. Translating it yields CASSPREIQREYF.

CDR3 bases: TGTGCCAGCAGCACCCAACTAGGTGTAAACTATGGCTACACCTTC. Protein: CASSTQLGVNYGYTF. The chain uses TRBV7-9 and TRBJ1-2; D unclear. This CDR3 is built from 15 residues. Germline V gene sequence: CDR1 SEHNR, CDR2 FQNEAQ (reference sequence). Trimming removed 5 bases from V and 2 bases from J, with 15 bases in between.

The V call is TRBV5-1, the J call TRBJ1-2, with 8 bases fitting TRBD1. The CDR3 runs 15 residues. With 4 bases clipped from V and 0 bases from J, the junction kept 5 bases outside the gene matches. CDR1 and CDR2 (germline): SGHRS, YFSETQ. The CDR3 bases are TGCGCCAGCAGCACCGGGACAGGAGCTAACTATGGCTACACCTTC. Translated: CASSTGTGANYGYTF.

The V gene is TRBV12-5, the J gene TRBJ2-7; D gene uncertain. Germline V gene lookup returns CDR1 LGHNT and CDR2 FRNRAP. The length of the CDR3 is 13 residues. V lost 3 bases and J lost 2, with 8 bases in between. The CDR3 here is CASGFPPPYEQYF. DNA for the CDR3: TGTGCTAGTGGTTTCCCCCCTCCCTACGAGCAGTACTTC.

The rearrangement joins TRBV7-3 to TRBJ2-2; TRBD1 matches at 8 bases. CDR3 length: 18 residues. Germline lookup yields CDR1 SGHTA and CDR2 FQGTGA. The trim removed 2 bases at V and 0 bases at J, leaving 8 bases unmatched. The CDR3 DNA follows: TGTGCCAGCAGCTTATGGCCAGGGGGCCGGACGAACACCGGGGAGCTGTTTTTT. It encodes CASSLWPGGRTNTGELFF.

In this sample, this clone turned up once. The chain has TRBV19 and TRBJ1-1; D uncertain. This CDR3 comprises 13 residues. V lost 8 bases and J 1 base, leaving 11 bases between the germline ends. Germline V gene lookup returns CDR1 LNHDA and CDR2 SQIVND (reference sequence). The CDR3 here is CASASGPNTEAFF. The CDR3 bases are TGTGCCAGTGCCTCAGGCCCGAACACTGAAGCTTTCTTT.

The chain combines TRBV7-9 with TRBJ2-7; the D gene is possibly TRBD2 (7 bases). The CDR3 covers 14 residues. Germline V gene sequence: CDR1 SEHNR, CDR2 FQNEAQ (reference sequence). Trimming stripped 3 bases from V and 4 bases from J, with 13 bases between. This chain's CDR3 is CASSLAGAVYEQYF. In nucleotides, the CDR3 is TGTGCCAGCAGCTTGGCGGGGGCGGTTTACGAGCAGTACTTC.

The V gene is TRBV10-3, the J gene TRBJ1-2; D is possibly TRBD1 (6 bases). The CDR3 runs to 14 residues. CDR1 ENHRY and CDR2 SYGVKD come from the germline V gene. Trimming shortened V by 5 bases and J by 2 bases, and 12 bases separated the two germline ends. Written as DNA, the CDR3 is TGTGCCATCAGTCCTATTGGACAGAACTATGGCTACACCTTC. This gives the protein CAISPIGQNYGYTF.

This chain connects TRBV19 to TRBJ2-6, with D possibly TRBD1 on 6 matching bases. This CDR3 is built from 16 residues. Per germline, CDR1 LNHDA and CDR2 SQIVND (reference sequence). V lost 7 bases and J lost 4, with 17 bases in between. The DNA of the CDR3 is TGTGCCAGTAACCCGACAGGTCTATGGGGGGCCAACGTCCTGACTTTC. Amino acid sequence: CASNPTGLWGANVLTF.

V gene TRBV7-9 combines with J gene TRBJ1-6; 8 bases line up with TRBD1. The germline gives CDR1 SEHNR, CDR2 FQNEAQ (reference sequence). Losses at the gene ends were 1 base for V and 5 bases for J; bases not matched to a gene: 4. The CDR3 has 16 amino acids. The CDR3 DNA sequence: TGTGCCAGCAGCTTAGGACAGGGGTCGGATAATTCACCCCTCCACTTT. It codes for CASSLGQGSDNSPLHF. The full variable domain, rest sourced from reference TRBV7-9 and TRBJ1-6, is DTGVSQNPRHKITKRGQNVTFRCDPISEHNRLYWYRQTLGQGPEFLTYFQNEAQLEKSRLLSDRFSAERPKGSFSTLEIQRTEQGDSAMYLCASSLGQGSDNSPLHFGNGTRLTVT.

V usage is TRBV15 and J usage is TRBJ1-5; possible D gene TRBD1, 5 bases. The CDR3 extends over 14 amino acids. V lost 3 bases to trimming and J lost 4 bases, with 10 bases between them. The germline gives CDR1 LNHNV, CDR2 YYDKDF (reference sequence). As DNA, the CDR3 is TGTGCCACCAGCAGGGGGCGGATGAATCAGCCCCAGCATTTT. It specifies CATSRGRMNQPQHF.

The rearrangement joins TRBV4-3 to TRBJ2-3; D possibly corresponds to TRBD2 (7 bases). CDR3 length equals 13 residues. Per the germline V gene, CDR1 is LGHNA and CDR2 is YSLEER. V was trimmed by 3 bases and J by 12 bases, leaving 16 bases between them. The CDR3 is CASSQGRGASQYF. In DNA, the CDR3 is TGCGCCAGCAGCCAGGGTCGGGGGGCTAGTCAGTATTTT.

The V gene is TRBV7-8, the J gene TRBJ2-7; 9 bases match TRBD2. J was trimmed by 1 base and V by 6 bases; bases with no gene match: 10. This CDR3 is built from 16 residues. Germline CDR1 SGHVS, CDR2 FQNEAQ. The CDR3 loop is CASSPEITSGSYEQYF. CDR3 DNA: TGTGCCAGCAGTCCCGAGATTACTAGCGGGTCCTACGAGCAGTACTTC. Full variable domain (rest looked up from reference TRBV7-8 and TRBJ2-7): GAGVSQSPRYKVAKRGQDVALRCDPISGHVSLFWYQQALGQGPEFLTYFQNEAQLDKSGLPSDRFFAERPEGSVSTLKIQRTQQEDSAVYLCASSPEITSGSYEQYFGPGTRLTVT.

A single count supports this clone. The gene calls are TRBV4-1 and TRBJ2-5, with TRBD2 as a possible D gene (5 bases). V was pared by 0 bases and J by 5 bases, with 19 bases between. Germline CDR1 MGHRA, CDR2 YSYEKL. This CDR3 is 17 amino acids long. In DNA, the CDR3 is TGCGCCAGCAGCCAAGACCAATCGGGGAGTATGCAGGAGACCCAGTACTTC. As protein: CASSQDQSGSMQETQYF.

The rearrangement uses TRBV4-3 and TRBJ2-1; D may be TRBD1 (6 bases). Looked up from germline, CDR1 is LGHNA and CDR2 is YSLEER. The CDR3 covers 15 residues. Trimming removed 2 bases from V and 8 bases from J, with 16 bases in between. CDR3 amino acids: CASSQRDISVHEQFF. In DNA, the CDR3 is TGCGCCAGCAGCCAACGGGACATTTCAGTACATGAGCAGTTCTTC.

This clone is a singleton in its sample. The CDR3 loop is CASSERTGDDSPLHF. The CDR3 DNA is TGCGCCAGCAGCGAACGGACAGGCGACGATTCACCCCTCCACTTT. The chain has TRBV5-1 and TRBJ1-6; 7 bases fit TRBD1. Germline CDR1 and CDR2: SGHRS and YFSETQ. Losses at the gene ends were 4 bases for V and 8 bases for J; bases not matched to a gene: 9. The CDR3 extends over 15 amino acids.

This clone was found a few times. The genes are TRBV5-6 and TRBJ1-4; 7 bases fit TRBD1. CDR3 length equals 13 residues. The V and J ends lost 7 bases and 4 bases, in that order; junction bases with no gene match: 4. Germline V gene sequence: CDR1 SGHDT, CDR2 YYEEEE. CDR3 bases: TGTGCCAGCCGACAGGGCGTTAATGAAAAACTGTTTTTT. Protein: CASRQGVNEKLFF.

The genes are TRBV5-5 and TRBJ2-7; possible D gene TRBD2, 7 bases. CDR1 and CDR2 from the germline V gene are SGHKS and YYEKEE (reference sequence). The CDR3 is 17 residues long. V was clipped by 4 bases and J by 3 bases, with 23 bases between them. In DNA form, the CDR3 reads TGTGCCAGCAGCGAATGGACAGTGGGGGAGGGTTACTACGAGCAGTACTTC. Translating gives CASSEWTVGEGYYEQYF.

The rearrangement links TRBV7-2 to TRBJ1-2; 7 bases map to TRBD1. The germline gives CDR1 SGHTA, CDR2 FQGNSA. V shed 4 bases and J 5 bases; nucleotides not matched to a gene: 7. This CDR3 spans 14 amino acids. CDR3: CASSSRDREYGYTF. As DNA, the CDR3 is TGTGCCAGCAGCTCGCGGGACAGAGAGTATGGCTACACCTTC.

CDR3 loop: CAVDEAGYEQYF. Written as DNA, the CDR3 is TGTGCCGTTGACGAGGCGGGGTACGAGCAGTACTTC. The genes are TRBV30 and TRBJ2-7, with a weak D call TRBD2 (6 bases). Trimming took 8 bases from V and 4 from J, leaving 15 bases between them. CDR1 and CDR2 from the germline V gene are GTSNPN and SVGIG (reference sequence). This CDR3 has 12 amino acids.

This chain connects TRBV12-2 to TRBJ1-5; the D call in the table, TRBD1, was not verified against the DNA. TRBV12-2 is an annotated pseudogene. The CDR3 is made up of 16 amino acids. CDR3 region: CASRVGTGDSNQPQHF. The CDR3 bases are TGTGCAAGTCGCGTGGGGACAGGGGATAGCAATCAGCCCCAGCATTTT.

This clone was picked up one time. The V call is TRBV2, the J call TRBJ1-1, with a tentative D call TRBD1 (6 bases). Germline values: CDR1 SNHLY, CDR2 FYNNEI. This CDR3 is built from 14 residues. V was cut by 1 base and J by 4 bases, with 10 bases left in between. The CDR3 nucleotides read TGTGCCAGCAGTGAAGAGGGGGAGGGCACTGAAGCTTTCTTT. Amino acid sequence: CASSEEGEGTEAFF.